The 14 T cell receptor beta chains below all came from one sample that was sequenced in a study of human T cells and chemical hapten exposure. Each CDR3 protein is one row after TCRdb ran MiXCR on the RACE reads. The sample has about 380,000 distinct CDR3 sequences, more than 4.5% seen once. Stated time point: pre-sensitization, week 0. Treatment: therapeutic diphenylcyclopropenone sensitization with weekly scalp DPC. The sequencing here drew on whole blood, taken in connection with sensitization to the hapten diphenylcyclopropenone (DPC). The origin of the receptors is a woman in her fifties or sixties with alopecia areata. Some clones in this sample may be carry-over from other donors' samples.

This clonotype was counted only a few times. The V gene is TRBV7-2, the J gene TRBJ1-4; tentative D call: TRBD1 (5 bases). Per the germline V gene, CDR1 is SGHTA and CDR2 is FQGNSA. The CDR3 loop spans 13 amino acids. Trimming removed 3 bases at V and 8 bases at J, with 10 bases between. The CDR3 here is CASSFQGREKLFF. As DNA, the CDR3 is TGTGCCAGCAGCTTCCAGGGAAGGGAAAAACTGTTTTTT.

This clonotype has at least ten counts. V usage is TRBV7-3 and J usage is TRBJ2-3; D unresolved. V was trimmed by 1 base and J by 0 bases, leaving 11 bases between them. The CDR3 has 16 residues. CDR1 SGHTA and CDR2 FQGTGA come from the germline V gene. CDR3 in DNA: TGTGCCAGCAGCTTAAGTTGGATGCCTAGCACAGATACGCAGTATTTT. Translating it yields CASSLSWMPSTDTQYF.

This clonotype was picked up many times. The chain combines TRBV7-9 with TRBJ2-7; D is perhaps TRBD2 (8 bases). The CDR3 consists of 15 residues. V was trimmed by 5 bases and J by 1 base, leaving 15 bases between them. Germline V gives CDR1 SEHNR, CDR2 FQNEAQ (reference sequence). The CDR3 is CASSPGGLESYEQYF. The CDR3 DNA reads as TGTGCCAGCAGCCCAGGGGGACTAGAATCCTACGAGCAGTACTTC. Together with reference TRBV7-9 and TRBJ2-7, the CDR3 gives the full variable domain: DTGVSQNPRHKITKRGQNVTFRCDPISEHNRLYWYRQTLGQGPEFLTYFQNEAQLEKSRLLSDRFSAERPKGSFSTLEIQRTEQGDSAMYLCASSPGGLESYEQYFGPGTRLTVT.

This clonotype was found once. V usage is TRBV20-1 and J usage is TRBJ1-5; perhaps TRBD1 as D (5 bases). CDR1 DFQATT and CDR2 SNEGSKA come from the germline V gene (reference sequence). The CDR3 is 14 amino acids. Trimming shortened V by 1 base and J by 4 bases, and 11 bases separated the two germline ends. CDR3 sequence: CSARVGDNNQPQHF. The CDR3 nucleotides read TGCAGTGCTAGAGTAGGGGATAATAATCAGCCCCAGCATTTT.

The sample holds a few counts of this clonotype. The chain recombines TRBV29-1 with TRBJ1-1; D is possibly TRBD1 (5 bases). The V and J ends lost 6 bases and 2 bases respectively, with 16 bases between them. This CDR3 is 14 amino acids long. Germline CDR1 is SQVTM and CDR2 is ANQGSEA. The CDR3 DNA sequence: TGCAGCGTCGATAGGGGAGGGGCCAACACTGAAGCTTTCTTT. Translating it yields CSVDRGGANTEAFF.

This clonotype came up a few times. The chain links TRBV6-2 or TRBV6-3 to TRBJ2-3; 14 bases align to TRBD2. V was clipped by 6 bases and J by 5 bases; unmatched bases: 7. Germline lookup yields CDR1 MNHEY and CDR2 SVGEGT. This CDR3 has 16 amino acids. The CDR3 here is CASSSGLAGGVDTQYF. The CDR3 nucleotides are TGTGCCAGCAGCTCCGGACTAGCGGGAGGCGTAGATACGCAGTATTTT.

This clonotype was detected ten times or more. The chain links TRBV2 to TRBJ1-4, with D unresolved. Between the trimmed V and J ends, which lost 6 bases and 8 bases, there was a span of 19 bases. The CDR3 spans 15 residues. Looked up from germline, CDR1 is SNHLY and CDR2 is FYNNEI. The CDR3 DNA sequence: TGTGCCAGCAGCTTTCCAGACATCGGCATCGAAAAACTGTTTTTT. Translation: CASSFPDIGIEKLFF. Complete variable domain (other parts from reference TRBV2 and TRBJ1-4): EPEVTQTPSHQVTQMGQEVILRCVPISNHLYFYWYRQILGQKVEFLVSFYNNEISEKSEIFDDQFSVERPDGSNFTLKIRSTKLEDSAMYFCASSFPDIGIEKLFFGSGTQLSVL.

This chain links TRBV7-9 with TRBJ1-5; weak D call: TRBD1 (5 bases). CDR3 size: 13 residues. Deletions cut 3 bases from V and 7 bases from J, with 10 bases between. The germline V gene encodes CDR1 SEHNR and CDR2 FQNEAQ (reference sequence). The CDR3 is CASSLAGTQPQHF. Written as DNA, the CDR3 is TGTGCCAGCAGCTTGGCCGGGACGCAGCCCCAGCATTTT. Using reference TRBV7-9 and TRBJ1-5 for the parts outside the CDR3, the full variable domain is DTGVSQNPRHKITKRGQNVTFRCDPISEHNRLYWYRQTLGQGPEFLTYFQNEAQLEKSRLLSDRFSAERPKGSFSTLEIQRTEQGDSAMYLCASSLAGTQPQHFGDGTRLSIL.

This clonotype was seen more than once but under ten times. CDR3 residues: CASGLQGHQPQHF. For the CDR3, the DNA is TGTGCTAGTGGTTTGCAGGGGCATCAGCCCCAGCATTTT. The rearrangement links TRBV12-5 to TRBJ1-5; a possible D gene is TRBD1 (6 bases). Germline CDR1 LGHNT, CDR2 FRNRAP. This CDR3 spans 13 amino acids. Trimming took 2 bases from V and 5 from J, leaving 7 bases between them. The full variable domain, with the rest looked up from reference TRBV12-5 and TRBJ1-5, is DARVTQTPRHKVTEMGQEVTMRCQPILGHNTVFWYRQTMMQGLELLAYFRNRAPLDDSGMPKDRFSAEMPDATLATLKIQPSEPRDSAVYFCASGLQGHQPQHFGDGTRLSIL.

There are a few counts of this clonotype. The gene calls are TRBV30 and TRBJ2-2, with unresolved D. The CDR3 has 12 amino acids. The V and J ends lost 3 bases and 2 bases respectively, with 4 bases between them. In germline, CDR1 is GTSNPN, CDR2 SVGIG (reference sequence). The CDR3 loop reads CAWSLNTGELFF. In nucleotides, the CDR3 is TGTGCCTGGAGCCTTAACACCGGGGAGCTGTTTTTT.

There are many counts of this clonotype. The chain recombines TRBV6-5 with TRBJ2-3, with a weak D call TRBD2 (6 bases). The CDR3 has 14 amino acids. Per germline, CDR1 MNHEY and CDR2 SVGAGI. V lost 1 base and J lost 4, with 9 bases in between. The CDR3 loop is CASSYWRDSDTQYF. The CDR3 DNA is TGTGCCAGCAGTTACTGGCGGGACTCAGATACGCAGTATTTT.

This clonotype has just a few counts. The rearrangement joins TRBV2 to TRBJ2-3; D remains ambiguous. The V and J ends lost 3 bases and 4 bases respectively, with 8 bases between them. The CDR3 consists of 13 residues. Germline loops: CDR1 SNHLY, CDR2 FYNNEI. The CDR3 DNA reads TGTGCCAGCAGTGATCCCCCGGCAGATACGCAGTATTTT. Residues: CASSDPPADTQYF.

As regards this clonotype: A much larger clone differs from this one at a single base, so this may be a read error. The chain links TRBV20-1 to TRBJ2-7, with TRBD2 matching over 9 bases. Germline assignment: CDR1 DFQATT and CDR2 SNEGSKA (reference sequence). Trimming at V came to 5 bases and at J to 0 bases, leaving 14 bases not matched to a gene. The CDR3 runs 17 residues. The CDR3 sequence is CSAWRIAGELVSYEQYF. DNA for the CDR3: TGCAGTGCTTGGCGTATAGCGGGAGAGCTGGTCTCCTACGAGCAGTACTTC.

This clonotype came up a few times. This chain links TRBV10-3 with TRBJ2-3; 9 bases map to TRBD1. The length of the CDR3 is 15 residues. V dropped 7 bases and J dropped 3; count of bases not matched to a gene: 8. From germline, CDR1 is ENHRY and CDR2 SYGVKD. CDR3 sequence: CAITQGTGPTDTQYF. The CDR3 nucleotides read TGTGCCATCACCCAAGGGACAGGGCCGACAGATACGCAGTATTTT.